The 13 T cell receptor beta chains presented below share a single source sample, sequenced in a study of blood T cells in healthy people across ages. Together with a sample-barcoded 5' primer, a J-beta primer mix was included in a second PCR lasting about 7 to 11 cycles. MiXCR, run by TCRdb on the 5' RACE reads, gives a single entry per CDR3 protein. This table holds approximately 820,000 distinct CDR3 sequences, more than 40% found once. The sequencing sample was made of blood. These receptors all come from a man aged 55 to 69 in good health.

The chain uses TRBV20-1 and TRBJ1-2, with a weak D call TRBD1 (6 bases). The germline V and J ends were trimmed by 6 bases and 4 bases, with 15 bases remaining between them. CDR1 and CDR2 from the germline V gene are DFQATT and SNEGSKA (reference sequence). This CDR3 has 13 amino acids. CDR3 nucleotides: TGCAGTGCGAAAGAACAGGGCGGCTATGGCTACACCTTC. Protein: CSAKEQGGYGYTF.

This chain links TRBV7-6 with TRBJ1-3; no clear D. This CDR3 comprises 18 residues. Between the trimmed V and J ends, which lost 0 bases and 0 bases, there was a span of 15 bases. Germline V gene data show CDR1 as SGHVS and CDR2 as FNYEAQ. The CDR3, as DNA: TGTGCCAGCAGCTTAGCTAGTTCGGCAGGACTCTCTGGAAACACCATATATTTT. It translates to CASSLASSAGLSGNTIYF.

J is TRBJ2-3 and V is TRBV7-9, with 12 nucleotides matching TRBD1. CDR1 and CDR2 (germline): SEHNR, FQNEAQ (reference sequence). The length of the CDR3 is 17 residues. Trimming at V came to 10 bases and at J to 2 bases, leaving 13 bases not matched to a gene. The CDR3 DNA reads as TGTGCCACCAACCGGGACAGGGGGCCGCCAAACACAGATACGCAGTATTTT. Its protein product is CATNRDRGPPNTDTQYF. The whole variable domain, remainder taken from reference TRBV7-9 and TRBJ2-3, is DTGVSQNPRHKITKRGQNVTFRCDPISEHNRLYWYRQTLGQGPEFLTYFQNEAQLEKSRLLSDRFSAERPKGSFSTLEIQRTEQGDSAMYLCATNRDRGPPNTDTQYFGPGTRLTVL.

The rearrangement links TRBV4-3 to TRBJ2-3, with 8 bases aligning to TRBD2. Germline values: CDR1 LGHNA, CDR2 YSLEER. V was clipped by 0 bases and J by 0 bases; unmatched bases: 5. The CDR3 totals 17 residues. CDR3 region: CASSQDPVAGSTDTQYF. CDR3 nucleotide sequence: TGCGCCAGCAGCCAAGATCCAGTAGCGGGAAGCACAGATACGCAGTATTTT.

The genes are TRBV11-2 and TRBJ2-1, with TRBD1 matching 10 bases. Gene TRBJ2-7 matches the end of the DNA better, so the J call may be wrong. Germline V gene sequence: CDR1 SGHAT, CDR2 FQNNGV. The CDR3 is made up of 15 amino acids. CDR3 residues: CASSQGTGVYNEQYF. The DNA of the CDR3 is TGTGCCAGCAGCCAAGGGACAGGGGTCTACAATGAGCAGTACTTC.

This clonotype was picked up a small number of times. V usage is TRBV9 and J usage is TRBJ2-5, with no clear D. In germline, CDR1 is SGDLS, CDR2 YYNGEE. Deletions cut 2 bases from V and 1 base from J, with 15 bases between. The CDR3 has 16 amino acids. The CDR3 region is CASSVGMSLGQETQYF. The CDR3 region has the DNA TGTGCCAGCAGCGTGGGGATGTCGCTTGGCCAAGAGACCCAGTACTTC.

The J gene is TRBJ1-2, the V gene TRBV6-2 or TRBV6-3; no reliable D call. The V gene's germline CDR1 is MNHEY and CDR2 SVGEGT. The CDR3 is 13 residues long. Deletions cut 0 bases from V and 8 bases from J, with 10 bases between. CDR3 region: CASSYSKFVGYTF. The CDR3 bases are TGTGCCAGCAGTTACTCCAAGTTTGTCGGCTACACCTTC.

Turning to this clonotype: A read error may account for a junction end that differs from germline. V is TRBV5-1 and J is TRBJ2-3; D remains unclear. Germline assignment: CDR1 SGHRS and CDR2 YFSETQ. The length of the CDR3 is 15 residues. CDR3 in amino acids: CASSLEAVGTDTQYF. As DNA, the CDR3 is TGCGCCAGCAGCTTGGAGGCAGTGGGCACGGATACGCAGTATTTT.

This chain uses TRBV5-1 with TRBJ2-3; D may be TRBD1 or TRBD2 (6 bases each). The germline V gene has CDR1 SGHRS and CDR2 YFSETQ. Trimming removed 2 bases from V and 4 bases from J, with 14 bases in between. This CDR3 region has 15 residues. The CDR3 DNA reads TGCGCCAGCAGCTTAGGTCGGGGGCCGCCAGATACGCAGTATTTT. Translation: CASSLGRGPPDTQYF.

There are many counts of this clonotype. The DNA of the CDR3 is TGTGCCAGCAGTAGACAGGGCAACGAGCAGTACTTC. It is translated as CASSRQGNEQYF. The chain recombines TRBV14 with TRBJ2-7, with 7 bases matching TRBD1. Germline lookup yields CDR1 SGHDN and CDR2 FVKESK. CDR3 length: 12 amino acids. The ends lost 6 bases at V and 5 bases at J; junction bases unmatched: 4.

V is TRBV5-6 and J is TRBJ2-1; 11 bases fit TRBD1. Looked up from germline, CDR1 is SGHDT and CDR2 is YYEEEE. With V trimmed by 4 bases and J by 4 bases, 4 bases remained unmatched. CDR3 length equals 15 residues. This CDR3 reads CASSRRDRGYNEQFF. CDR3 DNA: TGTGCCAGCAGCCGCCGGGACAGGGGGTACAATGAGCAGTTCTTC.

This clonotype was observed many times. A clone one base away is much larger, so this may be a read error. The chain has TRBV27 and TRBJ2-7; 7 positions match TRBD1. Looked up from germline, CDR1 is MNHEY and CDR2 is SMNVEV (reference sequence). V gave up 5 bases and J gave up 6 bases; unmatched junction bases: 10. The CDR3 has 14 amino acids. The CDR3 region has the DNA TGTGCCAGCAGTGTGGGAAGGGGGCTTAGCGAGCAGTACTTC. This codes for CASSVGRGLSEQYF.

Note on this clonotype: Relative to the germline gene, one junction end is altered; a read error may explain this. V gene TRBV7-8 combines with J gene TRBJ2-7, with TRBD1 as a possible D gene (6 bases). CDR3 length equals 15 residues. Germline CDR1 is SGHVS and CDR2 is FQNEAQ. CDR3 loop: CTSSFRAGVPYEQYF. Here the CDR3 DNA reads TGTACCAGCAGCTTCAGGGCAGGGGTCCCCTACGAGCAGTACTTC. Drawing the rest from reference TRBV7-8 and TRBJ2-7, the complete variable domain is GAGVSQSPRYKVAKRGQDVALRCDPISGHVSLFWYQQALGQGPEFLTYFQNEAQLDKSGLPSDRFFAERPEGSVSTLKIQRTQQEDSAVYLCTSSFRAGVPYEQYFGPGTRLTVT.